A selection of T cell receptor beta chains follows, all from one sample in a study of T cell responses to AZD1222 COVID-19 vaccine. Generated by immunoSEQ multiplex PCR, the TCRdb table keeps only in-frame clones and is missing some. The repertoire includes over 100,000 clones, roughly 90% of them detected once, and 6.5% to 9% sits in the top ten. This sample comprised peripheral blood, obtained on day 0 of AZD1222 vaccination. The receptors here all came from an adult in good health. The CDR3 runs from the conserved cysteine through the conserved F or W. The D gene is left open where the match is weak. Clone size is given for some rows only: seen once, a few or many times, or a class if the clone is expanded.

TRBV28,TRBJ2-1,-,-,TGTGCCAGCAGTTTAGCTCACGCGGCAGGGACCGATGAGCAGTTCTTC,CASSLAHAAGTDEQFF
TRBV7-3,TRBJ1-2,-,-,TGTGCCAGCAGCCCCACCCCCCTCTATGGCTACACCTTC,CASSPTPLYGYTF
TRBV7-8,TRBJ1-1,-,-,TGTGCCAGCAGCACGCGGACCAGGGGGAACACTGAAGCTTTCTTT,CASSTRTRGNTEAFF
TRBV6-5,TRBJ1-1,-,TRBD1,TGTGCCAGCAGTTACCCTGAGAGGGGGCATATTGAAGCTTTCTTT,CASSYPERGHIEAFF
TRBV27,TRBJ2-7,-,-,TGTGCCAGCAGTTTAATTTCGGGCTTTTCCTACGAGCAGTACTTC,CASSLISGFSYEQYF
TRBV25-1,TRBJ1-2,-,-,TGTGCCAGCAGTGAATCAAGACTGGGATTAAATGGCTACACCTTC,CASSESRLGLNGYTF
TRBV6-2/TRBV6-3,TRBJ2-1,-,-,TGTGCCAGCAGTTACCGGCGGGGTCTCGGTGAGCAGTTCTTC,CASSYRRGLGEQFF
TRBV30,TRBJ1-6,-,-,TGTGCCTGGGGGACGGGTAATTCACCCCTCCACTTT,CAWGTGNSPLHF
TRBV24-1,TRBJ2-1,-,-,TGTGCCACCAGTGTATCCCAAAATGAGCAGTTCTTC,CATSVSQNEQFF
TRBV11-2,TRBJ2-2,-,TRBD1,TGTGCCAGCAGCTTAGAGTGGGGACAGGGGAACACCGGGGAGCTGTTTTTT,CASSLEWGQGNTGELFF
TRBV5-1,TRBJ2-2,-,TRBD2,TGCGCCAGCAGCTTGGCCCGGGGAGGGAACGCCGGGGAGCTGTTTTTT,CASSLARGGNAGELFF
TRBV6-5,TRBJ1-2,-,-,TGTGCCAGCAGTTACTCCCGGGACTATGGCTACACCTTC,CASSYSRDYGYTF
TRBV4-1,TRBJ1-2,-,-,TGCGCCAGCAGCGCCGAAAATGGGGAGAAGAACTATGGCTACACCTTC,CASSAENGEKNYGYTF
TRBV9,TRBJ1-1,-,-,TGTGCCAGCAGCGTGATCCCGGGCGGGACTGAAGCTTTCTTT,CASSVIPGGTEAFF
TRBV6-1,TRBJ1-1,once,-,TGTGCCAGCAGTGAACTGGAAGGGCTTGGGAACACTGAAGCTTTCTTT,CASSELEGLGNTEAFF
TRBV7-9,TRBJ1-4,few,-,TGTGCCAGCAGCCCAGACGGATATAATGAAAAACTGTTTTTT,CASSPDGYNEKLFF
TRBV11-3,TRBJ1-1,-,-,TGTGCCAGCAGCTCCGGAATCGGTACAGGGCTCCTGAACACTGAAGCTTTCTTT,CASSSGIGTGLLNTEAFF
TRBV18,TRBJ1-2,-,-,TGTGCCAGCTCTCCAGGGCTCTCCGATGGCTACACCTTC,CASSPGLSDGYTF
TRBV7-3,TRBJ2-3,few,-,TGTGCCAGCAGCCCCATGGCCACAGATACGCAGTATTTT,CASSPMATDTQYF
TRBV12-3/TRBV12-4,TRBJ1-2,few,-,TGTGCCAGCAGTTTACGCAGGGACTATGGCTACACCTTC,CASSLRRDYGYTF
TRBV11-1,TRBJ2-7,-,-,TGTGCCAGCAGCCCCCCCGGCGCTCCCCGAGACGAGCAGTACTTC,CASSPPGAPRDEQYF
TRBV2,TRBJ1-6,-,TRBD1,TGTGCCAGCAGTGATGACAGGGGTTCACCCCTCCACTTT,CASSDDRGSPLHF
TRBV27,TRBJ1-2,-,-,TGTGCCAGCAGCCCAACAGGGTTCTATGGCTACACCTTC,CASSPTGFYGYTF
TRBV28,TRBJ1-4,-,-,-,CASWATGNVPFF
TRBV24-1,TRBJ2-1,few,TRBD1,TGTGCCACCAGTGAAAACCCCGGGACAGGCCTCTCCTACAATGAGCAGTTCTTC,CATSENPGTGLSYNEQFF
TRBV19,TRBJ2-5,-,-,TGTGCCAGCCAGAGGGACCATTCCGAGACCCAGTACTTC,CASQRDHSETQYF
TRBV29-1,TRBJ1-1,-,TRBD1,TGCAGCGTGACAGGGGTTTTGAATACTGAAGCTTTCTTT,CSVTGVLNTEAFF
TRBV19,TRBJ2-1,-,-,TGTGCCAGTAGTATAGATCGGAGACACAATGAGCAGTTCTTC,CASSIDRRHNEQFF
TRBV28,TRBJ1-1,-,-,TGTGCCAGCAGTTTAAGGAACGCTGAAGCTTTCTTT,CASSLRNAEAFF
TRBV9,TRBJ1-1,-,-,TGTGCCAGCAGCGTAAGTGGGCAGGGGAACACTGAAGCTTTCTTT,CASSVSGQGNTEAFF
TRBV29-1,TRBJ2-1,-,TRBD1,TGCAGCGTTGAAGACGAAGGGGACAGCACCTACAATGAGCAGTTCTTC,CSVEDEGDSTYNEQFF
TRBV28,TRBJ1-4,-,TRBD1,TGTGCCAGCAGTTTACCCGGGACAGGGGCAGAAAAACTGTTTTTT,CASSLPGTGAEKLFF
TRBV6-1,TRBJ1-6,once,-,TGTGCCAGCAGTGAAGCAATCCCCCTCCACTTT,CASSEAIPLHF
TRBV24-1,TRBJ2-2,-,-,TGTGCCACCAGTGATTTGACAGGAAAAAAGAACACCGGGGAGCTGTTTTTT,CATSDLTGKKNTGELFF
TRBV2,TRBJ1-2,-,-,TGTGCCAGCAGTTCGGCTGGACAGTCTTACTATGGCTACACCTTC,CASSSAGQSYYGYTF
TRBV10-1,TRBJ2-1,-,TRBD2,TGCGCCAGCAGTGGCTCTAGCGGGATCGATGAGGAGCAGTTCTTC,CASSGSSGIDEEQFF
TRBV27,TRBJ1-5,-,-,TGTGCCAGCGCCGCAGGCTTCAATCAGCCCCAGCATTTT,CASAAGFNQPQHF
TRBV9,TRBJ1-2,-,TRBD1,TGTGCCAGCAGCGCGACAGGGACTAGAAGCTATGGCTACACCTTC,CASSATGTRSYGYTF
TRBV28,TRBJ1-3,many,-,TGTGCCAGCACACCGGGGGCGGGAAACACCATATATTTT,CASTPGAGNTIYF
TRBV5-1,TRBJ1-1,-,-,TGCGCCAGCAGCTTACTGCAGGGGCTAAACACTGAAGCTTTCTTT,CASSLLQGLNTEAFF
TRBV20-1,TRBJ2-7,-,-,TGCAGTGCTAGTGGTGGTAGGCAGTTTTACGAGCAGTACTTC,CSASGGRQFYEQYF
TRBV11-1,TRBJ2-7,-,TRBD1,TGTGCCAGCAGCACAGACAGGGCAACCTACGAGCAGTACTTC,CASSTDRATYEQYF
TRBV7-8,TRBJ1-2,-,-,TGTGCCAGCAGCCCTGACAGGATTTCTAACTATGGCTACACCTTC,CASSPDRISNYGYTF